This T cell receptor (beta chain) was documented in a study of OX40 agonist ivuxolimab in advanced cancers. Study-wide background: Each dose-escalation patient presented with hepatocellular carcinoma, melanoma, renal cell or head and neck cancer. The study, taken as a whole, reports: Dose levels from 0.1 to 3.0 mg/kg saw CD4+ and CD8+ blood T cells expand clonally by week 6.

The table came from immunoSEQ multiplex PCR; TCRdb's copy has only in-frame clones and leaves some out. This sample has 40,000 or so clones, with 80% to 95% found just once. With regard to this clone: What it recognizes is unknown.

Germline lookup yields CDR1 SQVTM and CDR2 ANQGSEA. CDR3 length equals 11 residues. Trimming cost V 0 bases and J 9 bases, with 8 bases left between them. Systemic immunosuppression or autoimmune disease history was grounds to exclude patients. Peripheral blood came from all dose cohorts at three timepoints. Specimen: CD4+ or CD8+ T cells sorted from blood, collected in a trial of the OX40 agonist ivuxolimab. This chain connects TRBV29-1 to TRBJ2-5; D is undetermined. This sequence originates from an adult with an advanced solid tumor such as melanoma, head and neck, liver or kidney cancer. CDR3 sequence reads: CSVEERWAQYF. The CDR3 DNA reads TGCAGCGTTGAAGAACGTTGGGCCCAGTACTTC. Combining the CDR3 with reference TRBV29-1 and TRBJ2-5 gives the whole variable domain SAVISQKPSRDICQRGTSLTIQCQVDSQVTMMFWYRQQPGQSLTLIATANQGSEATYESGFVIDKFPISRPNLTFSTLTVSNMSPEDSSIYLCSVEERWAQYFGPGTRLLVL.